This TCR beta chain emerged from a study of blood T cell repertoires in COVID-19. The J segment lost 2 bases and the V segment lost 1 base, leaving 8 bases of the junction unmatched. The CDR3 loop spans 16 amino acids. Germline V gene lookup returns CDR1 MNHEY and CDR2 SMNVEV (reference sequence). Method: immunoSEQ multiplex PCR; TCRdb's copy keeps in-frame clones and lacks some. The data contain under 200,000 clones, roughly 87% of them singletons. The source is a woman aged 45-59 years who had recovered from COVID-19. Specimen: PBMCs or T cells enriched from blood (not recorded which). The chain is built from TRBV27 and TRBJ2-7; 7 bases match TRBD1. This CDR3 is CASSLWPGQPPYEQYF. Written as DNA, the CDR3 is TGTGCCAGCAGTTTATGGCCGGGACAGCCGCCCTACGAGCAGTACTTC.